The subject of this entry is one T cell receptor beta chain. Assay: immunoSEQ multiplex PCR; the TCRdb copy retains only in-frame clones and omits some. The sample carries around 53,000 clones, about nine tenths recorded once. This sample was included in a study of OX40 agonist ivuxolimab in advanced cancers. Study-level information: Three patients responded partially, comprising one with hepatocellular carcinoma and two with cutaneous melanoma.

CDR3 length: 13 amino acids. V shed 6 bases and J shed 3 bases, with 10 bases lying between them. Germline V gene data show CDR1 as LNHDA and CDR2 as SQIVND (reference sequence). The origin of this receptor is an adult with an advanced solid tumor such as melanoma, head and neck, liver or kidney cancer. Sequencing used CD4+ or CD8+ T cells sorted from blood, obtained in a trial of the OX40 agonist ivuxolimab. The chain carries TRBV19 and TRBJ2-3; D gene ambiguous. As DNA, the CDR3 is TGTGCCAGTAGGCCCAGCGAAACAGATACGCAGTATTTT. It translates to CASRPSETDTQYF.